This TCR beta chain stems from a study of shared clonotypes between healthy human individuals. Study-level background: Each donor contributed plates that comprised three CD4 naive, three CD4 memory, two CD8 naive and one CD8 memory.

The authors distributed each subset's genomic DNA evenly over several immunoSEQ plates. The protocol was immunoSEQ multiplex PCR, while the TCRdb copy is restricted to in-frame clones and leaves out a portion. The sample contains more than 2 million clones, approximately 94% of which appear only once. The V end was cut by 1 base, the J end by 0 bases, with 9 bases between. Germline V lookup: CDR1 SGHVS, CDR2 FQNEAQ. The CDR3 covers 15 residues. Naivety among CD8 cells was defined by CD45RO negativity and positive CCR7 selection, thereby excluding terminally differentiated effector memory CD45RA+ cells.

The TCR comes from a man younger than 35 in good health. V is TRBV7-8 and J is TRBJ1-2; no reliable D call. Sequencing was done on a sample of naive CD8+ T cells sorted from blood. CDR3 sequence reads: CASSLGPSANYGYTF. The CDR3 nucleotides read TGTGCCAGCAGCTTAGGTCCCAGTGCTAACTATGGCTACACCTTC.